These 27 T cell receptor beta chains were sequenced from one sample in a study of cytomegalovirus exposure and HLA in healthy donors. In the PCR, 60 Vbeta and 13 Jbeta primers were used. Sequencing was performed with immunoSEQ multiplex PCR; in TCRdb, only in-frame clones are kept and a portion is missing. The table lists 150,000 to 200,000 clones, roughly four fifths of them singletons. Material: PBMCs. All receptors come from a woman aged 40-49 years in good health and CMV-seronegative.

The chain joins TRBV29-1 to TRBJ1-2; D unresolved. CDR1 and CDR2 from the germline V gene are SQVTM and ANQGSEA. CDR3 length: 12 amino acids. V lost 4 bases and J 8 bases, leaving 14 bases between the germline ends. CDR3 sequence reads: CSVVPAWRGYTF. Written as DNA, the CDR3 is TGCAGCGTTGTTCCGGCATGGAGAGGCTACACCTTC. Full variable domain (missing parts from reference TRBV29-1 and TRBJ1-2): SAVISQKPSRDICQRGTSLTIQCQVDSQVTMMFWYRQQPGQSLTLIATANQGSEATYESGFVIDKFPISRPNLTFSTLTVSNMSPEDSSIYLCSVVPAWRGYTFGSGTRLTVV.

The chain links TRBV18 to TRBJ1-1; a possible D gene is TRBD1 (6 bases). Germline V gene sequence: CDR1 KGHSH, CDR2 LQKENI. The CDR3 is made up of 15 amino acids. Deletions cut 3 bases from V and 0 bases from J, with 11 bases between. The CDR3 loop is CASSPVGGLNTEAFF. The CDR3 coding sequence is TGTGCCAGCTCACCCGTCGGGGGGCTGAACACTGAAGCTTTCTTT.

In DNA, the CDR3 is TGTGCCAGCAGTGACTGGACAGCGCCAGGAGAGACCCAGTACTTC. It encodes CASSDWTAPGETQYF. The genes are TRBV2 and TRBJ2-5; maybe TRBD1 (6 bases). Trimming took off 3 bases at V and 4 bases at J, with 15 bases between the two ends. The CDR3 totals 15 residues. CDR1 SNHLY and CDR2 FYNNEI come from the germline V gene.

CDR3 protein: CASSFVGVEYEQYF. The CDR3 coding sequence is TGTGCCAGCAGCTTTGTAGGGGTTGAGTACGAGCAGTACTTC. This chain uses TRBV5-6 with TRBJ2-7; TRBD1 might be the D (5 bases). Germline values: CDR1 SGHDT, CDR2 YYEEEE. The CDR3 contains 14 residues. Trimming stripped 2 bases from V and 4 bases from J, with 13 bases between.

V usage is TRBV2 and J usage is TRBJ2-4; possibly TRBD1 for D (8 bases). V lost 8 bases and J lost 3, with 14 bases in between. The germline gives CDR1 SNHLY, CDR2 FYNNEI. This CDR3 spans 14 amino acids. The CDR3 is CASGGDRNKNIQYF. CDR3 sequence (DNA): TGTGCCAGCGGGGGGGACAGGAACAAAAACATTCAGTACTTC.

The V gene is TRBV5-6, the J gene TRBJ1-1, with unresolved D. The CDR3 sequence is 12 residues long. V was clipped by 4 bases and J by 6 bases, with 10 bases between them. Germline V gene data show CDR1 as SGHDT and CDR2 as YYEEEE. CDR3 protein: CASSVPGSEAFF. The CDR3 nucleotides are TGTGCCAGCAGCGTGCCGGGGTCTGAAGCTTTCTTT.

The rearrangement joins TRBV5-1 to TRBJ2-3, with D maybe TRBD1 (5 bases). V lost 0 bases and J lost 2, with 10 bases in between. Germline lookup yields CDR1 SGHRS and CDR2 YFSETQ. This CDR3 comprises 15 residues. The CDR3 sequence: CASSLGLTDTDTQYF. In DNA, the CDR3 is TGCGCCAGCAGCTTGGGGCTGACAGACACAGATACGCAGTATTTT. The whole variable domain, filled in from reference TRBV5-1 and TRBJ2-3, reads KAGVTQTPRYLIKTRGQQVTLSCSPISGHRSVSWYQQTPGQGLQFLFEYFSETQRNKGNFPGRFSGRQFSNSRSEMNVSTLELGDSALYLCASSLGLTDTDTQYFGPGTRLTVL.

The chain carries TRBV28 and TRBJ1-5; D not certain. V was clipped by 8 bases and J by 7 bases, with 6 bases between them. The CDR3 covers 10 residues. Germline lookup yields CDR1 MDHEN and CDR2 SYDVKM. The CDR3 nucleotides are TGTGCCAGCTATTTCCAGCCCCAGCATTTT. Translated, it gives CASYFQPQHF.

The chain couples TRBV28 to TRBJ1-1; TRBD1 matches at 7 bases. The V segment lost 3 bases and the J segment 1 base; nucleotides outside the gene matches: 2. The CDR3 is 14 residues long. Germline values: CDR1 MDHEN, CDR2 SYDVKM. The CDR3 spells CASSLGQWNTEAFF. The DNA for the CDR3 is TGTGCCAGCAGTTTGGGACAGTGGAACACTGAAGCTTTCTTT.

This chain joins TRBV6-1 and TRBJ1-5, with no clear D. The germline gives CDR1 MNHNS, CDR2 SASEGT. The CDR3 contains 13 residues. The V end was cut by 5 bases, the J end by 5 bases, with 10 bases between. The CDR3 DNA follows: TGTGCCAGCAGTCCCCAGAAAGATCAGCCCCAGCATTTT. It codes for CASSPQKDQPQHF.

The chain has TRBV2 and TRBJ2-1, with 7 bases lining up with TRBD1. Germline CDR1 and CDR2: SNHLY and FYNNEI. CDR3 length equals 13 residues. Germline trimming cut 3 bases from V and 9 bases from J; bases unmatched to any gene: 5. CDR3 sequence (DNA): TGTGCCAGCAGTGATGACAGGGATGCTGAGCAGTTCTTC. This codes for CASSDDRDAEQFF.

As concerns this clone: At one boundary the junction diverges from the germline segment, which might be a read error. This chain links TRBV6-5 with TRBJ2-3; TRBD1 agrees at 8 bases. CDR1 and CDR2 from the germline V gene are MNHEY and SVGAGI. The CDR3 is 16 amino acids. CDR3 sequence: CASSYRRRGLGDPQYF. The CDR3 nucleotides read TGTGCCAGCAGTTACCGGCGCAGGGGGCTCGGAGATCCGCAGTATTTT.

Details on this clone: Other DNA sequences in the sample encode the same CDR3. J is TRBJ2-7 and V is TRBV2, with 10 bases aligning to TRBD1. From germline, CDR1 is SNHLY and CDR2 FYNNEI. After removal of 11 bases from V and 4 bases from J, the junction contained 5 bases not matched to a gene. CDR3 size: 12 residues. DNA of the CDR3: TGTGCCGGCCGGGACAGGGGTTACGAGCAGTACTTC. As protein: CAGRDRGYEQYF. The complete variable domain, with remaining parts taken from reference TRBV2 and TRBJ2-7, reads EPEVTQTPSHQVTQMGQEVILRCVPISNHLYFYWYRQILGQKVEFLVSFYNNEISEKSEIFDDQFSVERPDGSNFTLKIRSTKLEDSAMYFCAGRDRGYEQYFGPGTRLTVT.

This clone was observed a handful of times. The CDR3 region has the DNA TGTGCCAGTAGACCAACAACAGGGTCTAATGAAAAACTGTTTTTT. This translates into CASRPTTGSNEKLFF. The chain recombines TRBV19 with TRBJ1-4; possibly TRBD1 for D (6 bases). V was pared by 6 bases and J by 3 bases, with 14 bases between. Germline V CDR1 and CDR2: LNHDA, SQIVND (reference sequence). The CDR3 contains 15 residues.

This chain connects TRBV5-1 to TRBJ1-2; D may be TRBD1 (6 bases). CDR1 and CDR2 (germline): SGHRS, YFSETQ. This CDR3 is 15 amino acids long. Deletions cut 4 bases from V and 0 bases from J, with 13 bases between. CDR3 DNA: TGCGCCAGCAGCGCCTGGACAGAAACTAACTATGGCTACACCTTC. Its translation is CASSAWTETNYGYTF.

The CDR3 protein is CASSQGANYGYTF. The CDR3 coding sequence is TGTGCCAGCAGCCAGGGGGCTAACTATGGCTACACCTTC. The chain joins TRBV2 to TRBJ1-2; 7 nucleotides match TRBD1. CDR3 length: 13 amino acids. Germline V gene lookup returns CDR1 SNHLY and CDR2 FYNNEI. The trim removed 6 bases at V and 0 bases at J, leaving 1 base unmatched. Variable domain in full (rest from reference TRBV2 and TRBJ1-2): EPEVTQTPSHQVTQMGQEVILRCVPISNHLYFYWYRQILGQKVEFLVSFYNNEISEKSEIFDDQFSVERPDGSNFTLKIRSTKLEDSAMYFCASSQGANYGYTFGSGTRLTVV.

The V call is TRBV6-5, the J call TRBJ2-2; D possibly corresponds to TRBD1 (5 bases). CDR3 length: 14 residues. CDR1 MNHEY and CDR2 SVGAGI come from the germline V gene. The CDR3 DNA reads TGTGCGGTACGTGGGGCGGCGAACACCGGGGAGCTGTTTTTT. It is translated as CAVRGAANTGELFF.

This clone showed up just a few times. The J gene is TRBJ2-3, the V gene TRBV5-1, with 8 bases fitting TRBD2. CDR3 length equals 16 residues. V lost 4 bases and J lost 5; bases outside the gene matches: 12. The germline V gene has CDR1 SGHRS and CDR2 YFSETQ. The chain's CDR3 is CASSTRPGLAGDTQYF. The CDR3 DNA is TGCGCCAGCAGCACACGACCAGGACTAGCAGGAGATACGCAGTATTTT.

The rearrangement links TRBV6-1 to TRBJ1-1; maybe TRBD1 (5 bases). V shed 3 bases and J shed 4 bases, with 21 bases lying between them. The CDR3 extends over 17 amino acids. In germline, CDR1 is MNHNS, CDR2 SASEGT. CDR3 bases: TGTGCCAGCAGTGATTCCGCCGGGACTCGGAGGGGCACTGAAGCTTTCTTT. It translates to CASSDSAGTRRGTEAFF.

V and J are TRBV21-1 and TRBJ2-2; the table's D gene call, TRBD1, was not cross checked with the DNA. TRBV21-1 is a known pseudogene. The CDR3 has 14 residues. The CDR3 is CASSNMWAPGELFF. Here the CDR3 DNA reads TGTGCCAGCAGCAATATGTGGGCGCCCGGGGAGCTGTTTTTT.

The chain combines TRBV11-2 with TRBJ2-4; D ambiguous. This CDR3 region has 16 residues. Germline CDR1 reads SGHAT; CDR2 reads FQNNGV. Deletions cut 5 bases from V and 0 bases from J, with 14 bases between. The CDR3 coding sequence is TGTGCCAGCAGCCTCCCCCTCCCCTTAGCCAAAAACATTCAGTACTTC. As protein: CASSLPLPLAKNIQYF.

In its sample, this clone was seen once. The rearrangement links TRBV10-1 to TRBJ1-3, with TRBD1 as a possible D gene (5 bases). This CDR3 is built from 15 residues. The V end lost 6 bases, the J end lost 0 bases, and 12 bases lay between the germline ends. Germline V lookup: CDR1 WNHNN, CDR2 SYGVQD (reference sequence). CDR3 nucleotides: TGCGCCAGCAGCCGCGACAGAAACTCTGGAAACACCATATATTTT. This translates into CASSRDRNSGNTIYF.

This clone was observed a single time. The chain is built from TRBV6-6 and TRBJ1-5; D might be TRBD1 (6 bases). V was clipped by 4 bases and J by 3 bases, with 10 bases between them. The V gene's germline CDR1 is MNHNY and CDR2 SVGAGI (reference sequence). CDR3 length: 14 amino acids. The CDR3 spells CASSFWTDNQPQHF. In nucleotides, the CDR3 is TGTGCCAGCAGTTTCTGGACAGACAATCAGCCCCAGCATTTT.

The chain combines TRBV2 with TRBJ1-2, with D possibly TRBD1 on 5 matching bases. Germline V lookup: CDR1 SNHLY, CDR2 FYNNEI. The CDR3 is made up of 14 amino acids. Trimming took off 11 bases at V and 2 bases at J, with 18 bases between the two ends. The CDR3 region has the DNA TGTGCCGGCAAGACAGCCGAGGTCAACTATGGCTACACCTTC. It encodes CAGKTAEVNYGYTF.

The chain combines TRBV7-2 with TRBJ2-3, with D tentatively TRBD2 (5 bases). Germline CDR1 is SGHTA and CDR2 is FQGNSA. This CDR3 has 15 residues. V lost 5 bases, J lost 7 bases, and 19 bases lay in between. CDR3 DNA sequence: TGTGCCAGCAGCCCTACCAGCGGACCCTTAAATACGCAGTATTTT. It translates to CASSPTSGPLNTQYF.

The CDR3 nucleotides are TGTGCCAGCAACTTTGAGGCAGGGCACACTGAAGCTTTCTTT. Its protein product is CASNFEAGHTEAFF. The chain combines TRBV2 with TRBJ1-1, with D tentatively TRBD1 (5 bases). Trimming took 7 bases from V and 3 from J, leaving 15 bases between them. This CDR3 is 14 amino acids long. Germline loops: CDR1 SNHLY, CDR2 FYNNEI.

The DNA for the CDR3 is TGCGCCAGCAGCCAAGATATTAGGGGGTCCGGGGAGCTGTTTTTT. Amino acid sequence: CASSQDIRGSGELFF. The V call is TRBV4-1, the J call TRBJ2-2; maybe TRBD1 (6 bases). V lost 0 bases and J 6 bases, leaving 11 bases between the germline ends. The germline V gene encodes CDR1 MGHRA and CDR2 YSYEKL. The length of the CDR3 is 15 residues.